The clone carrying this TCR beta chain showed up just a few times. The data were obtained in a study of beta chain features in type 1 diabetes. The study reverse transcribed the entire isolated RNA, so it sequenced expressed TCRB transcripts. Sequencing used immunoSEQ multiplex PCR; TCRdb keeps in-frame clones, though not all of them. The sample has 900,000 or so clones; 15% to 20% are singletons. CDR1 and CDR2 from the germline V gene are SGHAT and FQDESV (reference sequence). Trimming took 5 bases from V and 0 from J; bases not matched to a gene: 15. This CDR3 has 18 residues. This chain connects TRBV11-1 to TRBJ1-1, with 7 positions matching TRBD1. This receptor was identified in a woman in her late teens or twenties in good health. Sequencing was carried out using naive CD4+ T cells from blood. The CDR3 reads CASSQGDLTGFVNTEAFF. CDR3 coding DNA: TGTGCCAGCAGCCAGGGGGACCTAACAGGTTTCGTGAACACTGAAGCTTTCTTT.